The source of this T cell receptor (beta chain) is a study of Graves' ophthalmopathy and Graves' hyperthyroidism. This clonotype occurred many times. As the template, RNA transcripts were used to amplify TCR beta CDR3 regions. The workflow started with a first-round RT-PCR run with HTBI primers and then moved on to a second-round multiplex PCR. A single record per CDR3 protein comes from TCRdb applying MiXCR to the multiplex PCR reads. The sample carries almost 400,000 distinct CDR3 sequences, 15% to 20% recorded once. CDR3 length equals 15 residues. Germline CDR1 and CDR2: SGHTA and FQGNSA. V was trimmed by 5 bases and J by 1 base, leaving 15 bases between them.

Sequenced input: peripheral blood. The receptor was derived from a woman between 18 and 29 years old with Graves' ophthalmopathy. This rearrangement joins TRBV7-2 to TRBJ2-7; TRBD1 is a possible D gene (6 bases). The DNA for the CDR3 is TGTGCCAGCAGCCTGGACAGTCAAGGGTCCTACGAGCAGTACTTC. Amino acid sequence: CASSLDSQGSYEQYF.